This entry features one TCR beta chain sequence. CDR1 is LNHDA, CDR2 SQIVND, per germline (reference sequence). V lost 8 bases, J lost 7 bases, and 14 bases stayed unmatched. The length of the CDR3 is 16 residues. The data were taken from a study of blood T cell repertoires in COVID-19. Clones were read by immunoSEQ multiplex PCR, and TCRdb kept only the in-frame ones, dropping some. The table has over 100,000 clones, roughly 83% seen once. The rearrangement joins TRBV19 to TRBJ1-6; TRBD1 aligns across 7 bases. The sequence was collected from a woman aged 55-70 years with acute or convalescent COVID-19. Sequencing was performed on peripheral blood. CDR3 sequence: CASGDRVKIPNSPLHF. The DNA for the CDR3 is TGTGCCAGTGGTGACAGGGTAAAGATACCAAATTCACCCCTCCACTTT.